These 32 T cell receptor beta chains originate from one sample sequenced in a study of blood T cell repertoires in COVID-19. TCRdb's copy holds only in-frame clones and misses some; the assay was immunoSEQ multiplex PCR. The repertoire holds about 200,000 clones, with 85% as singletons. The sample consisted of peripheral blood. The receptors stem from a man aged 55 to 70 with COVID-19, enrolled during active disease.

The gene calls are TRBV10-1 and TRBJ2-7; 7 bases match TRBD1. Looked up from germline, CDR1 is WNHNN and CDR2 is SYGVQD (reference sequence). The CDR3 covers 12 residues. Trimming took 4 bases from V and 9 from J; bases not matched to a gene: 6. The CDR3 region is CASSGTGARQYF. The CDR3 nucleotides read TGCGCCAGCAGTGGGACAGGAGCTCGGCAGTACTTC.

The CDR3 nucleotides read TGTGCCAGCAGTCAGACAGGGGCCCTGTATACTGAAGCTTTCTTT. It yields the protein CASSQTGALYTEAFF. This sequence joins TRBV11-2 and TRBJ1-1; 8 nucleotides match TRBD1. V shed 6 bases and J 5 bases; nucleotides not matched to a gene: 11. This CDR3 spans 15 amino acids. Per germline, CDR1 SGHAT and CDR2 FQNNGV.

The chain links TRBV4-1 to TRBJ1-4; maybe TRBD1 (6 bases). The V end was cut by 0 bases, the J end by 8 bases, with 13 bases between. CDR3 length equals 15 residues. Looked up from germline, CDR1 is MGHRA and CDR2 is YSYEKL. This chain's CDR3 is CASSQDAGAGEKLFF. DNA of the CDR3: TGCGCCAGCAGCCAAGACGCGGGGGCGGGGGAAAAACTGTTTTTT.

The chain employs TRBV5-8 and TRBJ1-4; the D gene is possibly TRBD1 (5 bases). The CDR3 extends over 15 amino acids. Germline V lookup: CDR1 SGHTS, CDR2 YDEGEE. V lost 0 bases and J 2 bases, leaving 8 bases between the germline ends. DNA for the CDR3: TGTGCCAGCAGCTTGGGCCGGGGGACTAATGAAAAACTGTTTTTT. Translation gives CASSLGRGTNEKLFF.

This clone came up a few times. J is TRBJ1-2 and V is TRBV29-1; 9 bases agree with TRBD1. The CDR3 length is 13 residues. Germline lookup yields CDR1 SQVTM and CDR2 ANQGSEA. Trimming removed 2 bases from V and 8 bases from J; junction bases left unmatched: 6. This CDR3 reads CSVERTGEYGYTF. The CDR3 DNA is TGCAGCGTTGAAAGGACAGGGGAGTACGGCTACACCTTC. Full variable domain (remainder filled in from reference TRBV29-1 and TRBJ1-2): SAVISQKPSRDICQRGTSLTIQCQVDSQVTMMFWYRQQPGQSLTLIATANQGSEATYESGFVIDKFPISRPNLTFSTLTVSNMSPEDSSIYLCSVERTGEYGYTFGSGTRLTVV.

The J gene is TRBJ1-1, the V gene TRBV4-2; 10 nucleotides match TRBD1. Germline CDR1 reads LGHNA; CDR2 reads YNFKEQ. The CDR3 consists of 15 residues. The junction had 5 bases not matched to a gene; V was cut back by 4 bases and J by 3 bases. CDR3 DNA: TGTGCCAGCAGCCCGGGGACAGGGGTTGACACTGAAGCTTTCTTT. Its translation: CASSPGTGVDTEAFF.

The chain has TRBV5-1 and TRBJ2-3; 9 nucleotides line up with TRBD1. The V segment lost 3 bases and the J segment 2 bases; nucleotides outside the gene matches: 1. The CDR3 is 14 amino acids. Germline V gene lookup returns CDR1 SGHRS and CDR2 YFSETQ. CDR3 in amino acids: CASSWTGATDTQYF. DNA of the CDR3: TGCGCCAGCAGCTGGACAGGGGCCACAGATACGCAGTATTTT.

The chain joins TRBV6-4 to TRBJ1-2; tentative D call: TRBD1 (5 bases). In germline, CDR1 is MRHNA, CDR2 SNTAGT. The V and J ends lost 7 bases and 2 bases respectively, with 14 bases between them. The CDR3 sequence is 14 residues long. CDR3 coding DNA: TGTGCCAGCACCGGGACTGAAAAGAACTATGGCTACACCTTC. It specifies CASTGTEKNYGYTF.

The chain is built from TRBV6-4 and TRBJ2-6; possibly TRBD2 for D (6 bases). The length of the CDR3 is 15 residues. V lost 3 bases and J lost 0, with 6 bases in between. In germline, CDR1 is MRHNA, CDR2 SNTAGT. The CDR3 DNA follows: TGTGCCAGCAGTGAGGAGGGCTCTGGGGCCAACGTCCTGACTTTC. Translated: CASSEEGSGANVLTF.

The gene calls are TRBV27 and TRBJ2-7; D unclear. The CDR3 sequence is 13 residues long. Germline CDR1 and CDR2: MNHEY and SMNVEV (reference sequence). V lost 5 bases and J lost 0, with 8 bases in between. CDR3 region: CASSPLGSYEQYF. For the CDR3, the DNA is TGTGCCAGCAGTCCCCTAGGCTCCTACGAGCAGTACTTC.

The V gene is TRBV28, the J gene TRBJ2-3, with 11 bases lining up with TRBD2. Germline CDR1 is MDHEN and CDR2 is SYDVKM. The trim removed 6 bases at V and 1 base at J, leaving 6 bases unmatched. CDR3 size: 16 residues. CDR3 protein: CASRRASGRRTDTQYF. The CDR3 region has the DNA TGTGCCAGCAGACGGGCTAGCGGGAGGCGCACAGATACGCAGTATTTT.

The chain combines TRBV11-3 with TRBJ2-2, with a tentative D call TRBD1 (5 bases). This CDR3 is built from 14 residues. The V gene lost 5 bases and the J gene lost 4 bases, with 11 bases spanning the gap. Germline V gene lookup returns CDR1 SGHNT and CDR2 YENEEA. CDR3: CASSPPGRTGELFF. CDR3 DNA: TGTGCCAGCAGCCCCCCAGGGCGCACCGGGGAGCTGTTTTTT.

This chain uses TRBV5-1 with TRBJ2-3, with TRBD2 identical over 7 bases. The CDR3 has 16 residues. Per the germline V gene, CDR1 is SGHRS and CDR2 is YFSETQ. Trimming at V came to 0 bases and at J to 0 bases, leaving 4 bases not matched to a gene. DNA for the CDR3: TGCGCCAGCAGCTTGGAGCGGGGAACTAGCACAGATACGCAGTATTTT. It yields the protein CASSLERGTSTDTQYF.

The chain recombines TRBV5-1 with TRBJ2-3; the D is unclear. The CDR3 covers 12 residues. Trimming stripped 2 bases from V and 2 bases from J, with 3 bases between. In germline, CDR1 is SGHRS, CDR2 YFSETQ. CDR3: CASSFNTDTQYF. CDR3 nucleotides: TGCGCCAGCAGCTTTAACACAGATACGCAGTATTTT.

V is TRBV27 and J is TRBJ1-2; no firm D call. The CDR3 has 15 residues. Germline lookup yields CDR1 MNHEY and CDR2 SMNVEV (reference sequence). Deletions cut 3 bases from V and 8 bases from J, with 19 bases between. The CDR3 DNA follows: TGTGCCAGCAGTTTTGGAGATCGGGAATTAAGGGGCTACACCTTC. Amino acids: CASSFGDRELRGYTF.

V gene TRBV18 combines with J gene TRBJ2-7, with D possibly matching TRBD1 (6 bases). CDR1 and CDR2 from the germline V gene are KGHSH and LQKENI. Between the trimmed V and J ends, which lost 2 bases and 9 bases, there was a span of 11 bases. There are 12 residues in the CDR3. CDR3 sequence: CASSPSPGVQYF. In DNA, the CDR3 is TGTGCCAGCTCACCATCCCCAGGGGTGCAGTACTTC.

This chain joins TRBV12-5 and TRBJ1-2; D gene uncertain. The V and J ends lost 1 base and 2 bases respectively, with 8 bases between them. Per germline, CDR1 LGHNT and CDR2 FRNRAP. The CDR3 contains 14 residues. The DNA of the CDR3 is TGTGCTAGTGGTTTGGGCACAGCCAACTATGGCTACACCTTC. It specifies CASGLGTANYGYTF.

The V gene is TRBV5-1, the J gene TRBJ2-1, with TRBD2 matching 9 bases. After removal of 4 bases from V and 8 bases from J, the junction contained 13 bases not matched to a gene. This CDR3 comprises 16 residues. CDR1 and CDR2 from the germline V gene are SGHRS and YFSETQ. DNA of the CDR3: TGCGCCAGCAGCCCCCTGGCTAGCGGGGTGGGGCATGAGCAGTTCTTC. Protein sequence: CASSPLASGVGHEQFF.

The rearrangement links TRBV7-6 to TRBJ2-7; 10 bases fit TRBD1. The CDR3 totals 14 residues. The J segment lost 5 bases and the V segment lost 4 bases, leaving 5 bases of the junction unmatched. Germline V gives CDR1 SGHVS, CDR2 FNYEAQ. In DNA, the CDR3 is TGTGCCAGCAGCTCCCGGGACAGGGGACACGAGCAGTACTTC. Amino acid sequence: CASSSRDRGHEQYF.

The rearrangement joins TRBV3-1 (or the pseudogene TRBV3-2) to TRBJ2-3; 8 bases fit TRBD2. CDR1 LGHDT and CDR2 YNNKEL come from the germline V gene (reference sequence). V was clipped by 2 bases and J by 5 bases; unmatched bases: 12. This CDR3 is 17 amino acids long. CDR3 sequence: CASSQKVGRAGKDTQYF. As DNA, the CDR3 is TGTGCCAGCAGCCAAAAAGTCGGGAGGGCCGGTAAAGATACGCAGTATTTT.

The chain carries TRBV5-1 and TRBJ1-2; maybe TRBD1 (5 bases). The germline V gene encodes CDR1 SGHRS and CDR2 YFSETQ. V dropped 3 bases and J dropped 4 bases, with 10 bases sitting between them. This CDR3 contains 13 residues. The CDR3 DNA reads as TGCGCCAGCAGCTCCGAGACAGCCTATGGCTACACCTTC. Translating gives CASSSETAYGYTF.

The chain employs TRBV3-1 (or the pseudogene TRBV3-2) and TRBJ1-3; D possibly corresponds to TRBD1 (6 bases). Germline-derived CDR1 and CDR2 are LGHDT and YNNKEL (reference sequence). V was cut by 0 bases and J by 0 bases, with 6 bases left in between. The CDR3 is 15 amino acids. In DNA, the CDR3 is TGTGCCAGCAGCCAAGAGGGGGCCTCTGGAAACACCATATATTTT. Protein sequence: CASSQEGASGNTIYF.

This rearrangement joins TRBV5-1 to TRBJ2-3, with a tentative D call TRBD1 (6 bases). This CDR3 contains 13 residues. V lost 4 bases to trimming and J lost 6 bases, with 12 bases between them. Germline V gene sequence: CDR1 SGHRS, CDR2 YFSETQ. CDR3 sequence (DNA): TGCGCCAGCAGCCGCCCCAGGGGCGATACGCAGTATTTT. Translated, it gives CASSRPRGDTQYF.

The J gene is TRBJ2-7, the V gene TRBV28, with TRBD1 identical over 11 bases. The CDR3 totals 15 residues. In germline, CDR1 is MDHEN, CDR2 SYDVKM. V shed 6 bases, J shed 3 bases, and the junction held 7 bases outside the gene matches. The CDR3 bases are TGTGCCAGCAGGCAAACCGGGACAGGGGGCTACGAGCAGTACTTC. It codes for CASRQTGTGGYEQYF.

The chain carries TRBV10-2 and TRBJ2-7; TRBD1 matches at 8 bases. Germline assignment: CDR1 WSHSY and CDR2 SAAADI. J was trimmed by 1 base and V by 7 bases; bases with no gene match: 9. This CDR3 is built from 15 residues. The CDR3 nucleotides are TGCGCCAGCAACGGTGCGAGACAGGGGTCCTACGAGCAGTACTTC. It specifies CASNGARQGSYEQYF.

The chain carries TRBV4-1 and TRBJ1-2; D is ambiguous. CDR3 size: 15 residues. Trimming left V 0 bases short and J 3 bases short, with 11 bases between. The germline V gene encodes CDR1 MGHRA and CDR2 YSYEKL. The CDR3 DNA reads TGCGCCAGCAGCCAAGAGTTGCGGGTGGACTATGGCTACACCTTC. It translates to CASSQELRVDYGYTF.

The chain joins TRBV6-5 to TRBJ1-1, with D perhaps matching TRBD1 (6 bases). The V gene's germline CDR1 is MNHEY and CDR2 SVGAGI. V was trimmed by 8 bases and J by 5 bases, leaving 15 bases between them. The CDR3 extends over 13 amino acids. CDR3 loop: CASAINTGTEAFF. The CDR3 coding sequence is TGTGCCAGCGCTATTAATACAGGGACTGAAGCTTTCTTT.

V and J are TRBV19 and TRBJ1-5; 7 bases line up with TRBD1. Losses at the gene ends were 5 bases for V and 9 bases for J; bases not matched to a gene: 4. This CDR3 has 12 residues. Germline V lookup: CDR1 LNHDA, CDR2 SQIVND (reference sequence). The CDR3 reads CASSPRTGPQHF. DNA of the CDR3: TGTGCCAGTAGTCCCCGGACAGGGCCCCAGCATTTT.

The genes are TRBV15 and TRBJ1-3; 7 nucleotides align to TRBD1. CDR3 length equals 15 residues. From germline, CDR1 is LNHNV and CDR2 YYDKDF (reference sequence). The J segment lost 4 bases and the V segment lost 5 bases, leaving 8 bases of the junction unmatched. Here the CDR3 DNA reads TGTGCCACCAGCCGGACAGTGGGACAGGGAAACACCATATATTTT. This encodes CATSRTVGQGNTIYF.

The rearrangement uses TRBV9 and TRBJ1-2, with 8 bases lining up with TRBD1. CDR3 length: 13 residues. The junction had 8 bases not matched to a gene; V was cut back by 5 bases and J by 8 bases. Germline CDR1 is SGDLS and CDR2 is YYNGEE. This chain's CDR3 is CASSLGQGEGYTF. The CDR3 DNA follows: TGTGCCAGCAGTCTAGGACAGGGCGAGGGCTACACCTTC.

The rearrangement uses TRBV7-9 and TRBJ2-1; tentative D call: TRBD2 (5 bases). V lost 6 bases and J lost 5, with 14 bases in between. CDR1 is SEHNR and CDR2 is FQNEAQ in the germline V gene (reference sequence). The CDR3 consists of 14 residues. The CDR3 sequence: CASRDMRANNEQFF. For the CDR3, the DNA is TGTGCCAGCAGGGATATGCGGGCCAACAATGAGCAGTTCTTC.

V usage is TRBV24-1 and J usage is TRBJ1-1, with 8 bases that match TRBD1. This CDR3 has 15 amino acids. Losses at the gene ends were 2 bases for V and 2 bases for J; bases not matched to a gene: 3. CDR1 and CDR2 (germline): KGHDR, SFDVKD. CDR3 sequence: CATSDSGQVNTEAFF. In nucleotides, the CDR3 is TGTGCCACCAGTGATTCGGGACAGGTAAACACTGAAGCTTTCTTT.